The clone carrying this T cell receptor (beta chain) occurred many times. The data originate from a study of T-cell reconstitution after alpha-beta-depleted transplantation in children. Molecular barcoding with unique molecular identifiers was used for the TCRbeta library. TCRdb re-derived calls from the PCR reads in MiXCR, one entry per CDR3 protein. The sample has a few hundred thousand distinct CDR3 sequences, 12% seen once. The trim removed 4 bases at V and 4 bases at J, leaving 13 bases unmatched. The length of the CDR3 is 17 residues. Germline CDR1 LGHNA, CDR2 YSLEER. The sequencing used PBMCs from the stem cell graft donor, collected from the stem cell graft. The receptor was derived from a human donor who donated a stem cell graft to a child with combined immunodeficiency. The chain recombines TRBV4-3 with TRBJ2-7; 10 bases are a match to TRBD1. The CDR3 sequence: CASSPGPGQGGYYEQYF. The CDR3 DNA reads TGCGCCAGCAGCCCGGGTCCTGGACAGGGGGGTTATTACGAGCAGTACTTC.